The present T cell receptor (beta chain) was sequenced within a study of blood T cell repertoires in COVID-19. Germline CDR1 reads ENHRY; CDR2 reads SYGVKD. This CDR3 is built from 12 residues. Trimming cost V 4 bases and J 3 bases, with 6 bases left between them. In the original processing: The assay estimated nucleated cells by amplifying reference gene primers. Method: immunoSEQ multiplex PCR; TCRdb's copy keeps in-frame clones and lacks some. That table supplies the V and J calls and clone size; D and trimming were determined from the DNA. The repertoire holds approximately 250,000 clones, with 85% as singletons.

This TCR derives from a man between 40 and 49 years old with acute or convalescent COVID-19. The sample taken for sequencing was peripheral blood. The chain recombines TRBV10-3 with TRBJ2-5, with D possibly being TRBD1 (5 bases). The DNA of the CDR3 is TGTGCCATCAGTGCCAGGGAAGAGACCCAGTACTTC. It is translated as CAISAREETQYF.